This TCR beta chain was retrieved from a study of type 1 regulatory T cells. Each CDR3 protein gets one entry after TCRdb re-called the reads with MiXCR. The profile covers 24,000 or so distinct CDR3 sequences, with around 47% appearing a single time and under 5% taken by the ten largest. CDR3 length: 16 residues. Trimming took 2 bases from V and 4 from J; bases not matched to a gene: 10. The V gene's germline CDR1 is DFQATT and CDR2 SNEGSKA (reference sequence). About this clonotype itself: What it recognizes is unknown.

The gene calls are TRBV20-1 and TRBJ2-1; 8 bases align to TRBD2. The TCR sequence derives from a human donor in good health. The sequenced material came from cultured T cells, either the whole culture or a sorted T cell fraction (not recorded which). In DNA, the CDR3 is TGCAGTGCTAGAACCGCGGGGGGCGGGGTGTACAATGAGCAGTTCTTC. The encoded protein is CSARTAGGGVYNEQFF.